The 17 T cell receptor beta chains below come from one sample, sequenced in a study of T cell changes during pregnancy in multiple sclerosis. The assay was immunoSEQ multiplex PCR, and TCRdb's table has in-frame clones only and misses some. The sample comprises around 100,000 clones, around 92% of which are singletons, and 1.9% rests with the top ten. The input for sequencing was peripheral blood, taken after pregnancy. All receptors derive from a female donor with multiple sclerosis, enrolled in a pregnancy study.

The J gene is TRBJ2-3, the V gene TRBV9; 7 bases align to TRBD1. Germline V gives CDR1 SGDLS, CDR2 YYNGEE. The CDR3 contains 18 residues. V was pared by 5 bases and J by 3 bases, with 18 bases of the junction left unmatched. DNA of the CDR3: TGTGCCAGCAGTGGAGAACAGGGGCCCGCTTTACGGACAGATACGCAGTATTTT. Translation gives CASSGEQGPALRTDTQYF.

The chain carries TRBV2 and TRBJ2-7; TRBD1 aligns across 7 bases. CDR3 size: 13 residues. Germline CDR1 reads SNHLY; CDR2 reads FYNNEI. Trimming removed 11 bases from V and 2 bases from J; junction bases left unmatched: 9. The CDR3 region is CASLGTATYEQYF. The CDR3 DNA is TGTGCCTCGTTAGGGACAGCGACCTACGAGCAGTACTTC.

This chain links TRBV15 with TRBJ1-2, with a tentative D call TRBD1 (6 bases). CDR3 size: 17 residues. The ends were cut back, 0 bases at V and 1 base at J, with 15 bases in the middle. The germline CDR1 and CDR2 sequences are LNHNV and YYDKDF (reference sequence). CDR3 protein: CATSRDITDSLNYGYTF. CDR3 nucleotides: TGTGCCACCAGCAGAGATATTACGGACAGTCTTAACTATGGCTACACCTTC.

The genes are TRBV11-3 and TRBJ2-3; TRBD2 agrees at 7 bases. This CDR3 spans 15 amino acids. The V gene end was trimmed by 0 bases and the J gene end by 1 base; junction bases not matched to a gene: 1. Germline CDR1 is SGHNT and CDR2 is YENEEA. CDR3 nucleotides: TGTGCCAGCAGCTTAGACCTAGCGGGCACAGATACGCAGTATTTT. Protein sequence: CASSLDLAGTDTQYF.

The sample holds one count of this clone. The chain combines TRBV11-2 with TRBJ2-7; a possible D gene is TRBD2 (7 bases). The CDR3 sequence is 16 residues long. CDR1 and CDR2 from the germline V gene are SGHAT and FQNNGV. Trimming left V 1 base short and J 1 base short, with 14 bases between. The CDR3 nucleotides read TGTGCCAGCAGCTTAGGGCTAGGGGGAGGGTCCTACGAGCAGTACTTC. Encoded protein: CASSLGLGGGSYEQYF.

V is TRBV1 and J is TRBJ2-3; TRBD2, the table's D call, was not compared with the DNA. TRBV1 is noted as a pseudogene. The CDR3 sequence is 19 residues long. The CDR3 region has the DNA TGCACCAGCAGCCAAGAAAGGACTAGCGGGGAGGAGGCCGCAGATACGCAGTATTTT. Amino acids: CTSSQERTSGEEAADTQYF.

The chain employs TRBV19 and TRBJ1-2; TRBD1 matches at 9 bases. The germline CDR1 and CDR2 sequences are LNHDA and SQIVND (reference sequence). The trim removed 6 bases at V and 5 bases at J, leaving 7 bases unmatched. The CDR3 sequence is 14 residues long. DNA for the CDR3: TGTGCCAGTAGCGGACAGGGGTCTTATTATGGCTACACCTTC. As protein: CASSGQGSYYGYTF.

This chain uses TRBV6-1 with TRBJ1-1; a possible D gene is TRBD1 (6 bases). Trimming cost V 9 bases and J 5 bases, with 10 bases left between them. Germline V gene data show CDR1 as MNHNS and CDR2 as SASEGT. CDR3 size: 11 residues. The CDR3 coding sequence is TGTGCCAGTTACAGGGAAACTGAAGCTTTCTTT. This sequence encodes CASYRETEAFF.

In this sample, this clone turned up once. The chain employs TRBV27 and TRBJ1-5; TRBD1 agrees at 8 bases. The CDR3 extends over 14 amino acids. Trimming took 6 bases from V and 6 from J; bases not matched to a gene: 7. Germline-derived CDR1 and CDR2 are MNHEY and SMNVEV (reference sequence). The CDR3 here is CASSVTGVGQPQHF. CDR3 bases: TGTGCCAGCAGCGTGACAGGGGTGGGTCAGCCCCAGCATTTT.

This rearrangement joins TRBV7-2 to TRBJ1-5, with 9 bases fitting TRBD1. This CDR3 is 15 amino acids long. Germline CDR1 reads SGHTA; CDR2 reads FQGNSA. The J segment lost 10 bases and the V segment lost 1 base, leaving 8 bases of the junction unmatched. The CDR3 coding sequence is TGTGCCAGCAGCTTAGGGACAGGGGATAGTCCTCCCCAGCATTTT. Translated, it gives CASSLGTGDSPPQHF.

This chain links TRBV25-1 with TRBJ2-1; 7 bases agree with TRBD2. CDR3 length equals 14 residues. V shed 3 bases and J 7 bases; nucleotides not matched to a gene: 6. From germline, CDR1 is MGHDK and CDR2 SYGVNS. CDR3: CASSEGPAGNEQFF. As DNA, the CDR3 is TGTGCCAGCAGTGAGGGACCAGCGGGAAATGAGCAGTTCTTC.

The chain couples TRBV13 to TRBJ2-5, with 11 positions matching TRBD2. The junction had 6 bases not matched to a gene; V was cut back by 1 base and J by 5 bases. The germline CDR1 and CDR2 sequences are PRHDT and FYEKMQ (reference sequence). There are 16 residues in the CDR3. CDR3 protein: CASSLEASGGQETQYF. Written as DNA, the CDR3 is TGTGCCAGCAGCTTAGAGGCTAGCGGGGGGCAGGAGACCCAGTACTTC.

The rearrangement uses TRBV4-1 and TRBJ2-1; TRBD1 is a possible D gene (6 bases). Trimming left V 0 bases short and J 9 bases short, with 12 bases between. The CDR3 totals 14 residues. Germline CDR1 reads MGHRA; CDR2 reads YSYEKL. CDR3 bases: TGCGCCAGCAGCCAAGAGGCAGGGGTACCTGAGCAGTTCTTC. It specifies CASSQEAGVPEQFF.

A few counts support this clone. V usage is TRBV7-8 and J usage is TRBJ1-6, with D uncertain. The V end was cut by 5 bases, the J end by 1 base, with 9 bases between. This CDR3 comprises 15 residues. CDR1 SGHVS and CDR2 FQNEAQ come from the germline V gene. This CDR3 is CASSPEQSYNSPLHF. CDR3 DNA sequence: TGTGCCAGCAGCCCGGAACAGTCCTATAATTCACCCCTCCACTTT.

The V and J genes are TRBV30 and TRBJ2-2; 12 positions match TRBD2. Germline loops: CDR1 GTSNPN, CDR2 SVGIG (reference sequence). Trimming cost V 3 bases and J 4 bases; bases outside gene matches: 3. The CDR3 runs to 15 residues. The CDR3 region is CAWRTSGGPTGELFF. The CDR3 region has the DNA TGTGCCTGGAGGACTAGCGGGGGCCCCACCGGGGAGCTGTTTTTT.

CDR3 sequence (DNA): TGTGCCAGCAGTGGCAGCTCCTACAATGAGCAGTTCTTC. This gives the protein CASSGSSYNEQFF. V usage is TRBV6-6 and J usage is TRBJ2-1; D gene unclear. Germline assignment: CDR1 MNHNY and CDR2 SVGAGI (reference sequence). The ends were cut back, 5 bases at V and 0 bases at J, with 5 bases in the middle. This CDR3 is built from 13 residues.

The J gene is TRBJ1-2, the V gene TRBV4-3; 8 bases fit TRBD1. The CDR3 has 14 residues. In germline, CDR1 is LGHNA, CDR2 YSLEER. Losses at the gene ends were 6 bases for V and 8 bases for J; bases not matched to a gene: 11. The CDR3 bases are TGCGCCAGCAGTCGACAGGGGACGAGTGACGGCTACACCTTC. This gives the protein CASSRQGTSDGYTF.